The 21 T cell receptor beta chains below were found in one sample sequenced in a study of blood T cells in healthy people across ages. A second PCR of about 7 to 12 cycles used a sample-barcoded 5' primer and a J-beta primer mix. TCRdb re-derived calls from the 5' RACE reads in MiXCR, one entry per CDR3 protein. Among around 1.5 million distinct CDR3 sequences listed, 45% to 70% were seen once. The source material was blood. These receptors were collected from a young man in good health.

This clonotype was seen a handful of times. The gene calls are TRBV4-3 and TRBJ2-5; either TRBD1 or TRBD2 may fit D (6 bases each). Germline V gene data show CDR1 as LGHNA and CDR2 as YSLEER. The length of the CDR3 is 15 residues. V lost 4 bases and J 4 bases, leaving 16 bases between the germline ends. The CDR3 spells CASSRRGGSGETQYF. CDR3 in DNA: TGCGCCAGCAGCCGCAGAGGGGGGTCGGGAGAGACCCAGTACTTC.

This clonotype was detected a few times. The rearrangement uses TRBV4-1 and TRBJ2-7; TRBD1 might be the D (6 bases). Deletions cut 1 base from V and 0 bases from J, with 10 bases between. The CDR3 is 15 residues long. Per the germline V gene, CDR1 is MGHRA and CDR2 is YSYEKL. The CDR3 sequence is CASSQGPGDSYEQYF. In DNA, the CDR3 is TGCGCCAGCAGCCAAGGCCCAGGGGACTCCTACGAGCAGTACTTC.

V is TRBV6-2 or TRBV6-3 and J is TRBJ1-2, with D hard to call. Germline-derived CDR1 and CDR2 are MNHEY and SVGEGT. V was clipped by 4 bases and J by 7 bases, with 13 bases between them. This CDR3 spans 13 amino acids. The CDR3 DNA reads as TGTGCCAGCAGTTCCTCCAGGCCAGGTGGCTACACCTTC. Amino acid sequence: CASSSSRPGGYTF.

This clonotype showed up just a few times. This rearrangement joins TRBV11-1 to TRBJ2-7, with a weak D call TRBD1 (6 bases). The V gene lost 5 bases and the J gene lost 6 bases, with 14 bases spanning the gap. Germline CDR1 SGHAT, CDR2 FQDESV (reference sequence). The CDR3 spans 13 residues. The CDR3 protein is CASSPLQGAEQYF. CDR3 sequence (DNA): TGTGCCAGCAGCCCCCTACAGGGAGCCGAGCAGTACTTC.

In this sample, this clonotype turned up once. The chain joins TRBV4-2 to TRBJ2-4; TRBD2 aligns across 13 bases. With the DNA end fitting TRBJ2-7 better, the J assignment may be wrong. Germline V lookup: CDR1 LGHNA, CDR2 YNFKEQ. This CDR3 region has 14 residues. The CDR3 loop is CASSGTSGATEQYF. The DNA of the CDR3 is TGTGCCAGCTCCGGGACTAGCGGGGCAACCGAGCAGTACTTC.

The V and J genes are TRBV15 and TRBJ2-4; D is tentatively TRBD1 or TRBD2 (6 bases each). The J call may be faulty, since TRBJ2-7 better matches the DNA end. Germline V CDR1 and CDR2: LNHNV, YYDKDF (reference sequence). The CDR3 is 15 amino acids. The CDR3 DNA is TGTGCCACCAGCAACGCGGAGGGACACTCCTACGAGCAGTACTTC. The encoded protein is CATSNAEGHSYEQYF.

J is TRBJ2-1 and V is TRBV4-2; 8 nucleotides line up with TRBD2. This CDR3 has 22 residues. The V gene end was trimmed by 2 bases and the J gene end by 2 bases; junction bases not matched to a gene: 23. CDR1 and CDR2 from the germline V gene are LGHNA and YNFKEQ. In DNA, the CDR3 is TGTGCCAGCAGCCAACACTCAGGAACGACTAGCGAGGCACCCAACCCCTACAATGAGCAGTTCTTC. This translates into CASSQHSGTTSEAPNPYNEQFF.

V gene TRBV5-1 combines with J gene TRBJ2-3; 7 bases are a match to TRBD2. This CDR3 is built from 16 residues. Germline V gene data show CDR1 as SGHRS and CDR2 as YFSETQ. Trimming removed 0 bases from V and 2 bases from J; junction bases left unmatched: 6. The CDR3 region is CASSLAIAGVTDTQYF. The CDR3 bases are TGCGCCAGCAGCTTGGCGATTGCGGGAGTCACAGATACGCAGTATTTT.

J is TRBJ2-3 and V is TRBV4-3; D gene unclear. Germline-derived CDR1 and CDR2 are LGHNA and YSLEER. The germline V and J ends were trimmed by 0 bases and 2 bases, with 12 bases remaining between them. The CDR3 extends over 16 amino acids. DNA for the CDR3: TGCGCCAGCAGCCAAGATATAGGGTGGGACACAGATACGCAGTATTTT. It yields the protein CASSQDIGWDTDTQYF.

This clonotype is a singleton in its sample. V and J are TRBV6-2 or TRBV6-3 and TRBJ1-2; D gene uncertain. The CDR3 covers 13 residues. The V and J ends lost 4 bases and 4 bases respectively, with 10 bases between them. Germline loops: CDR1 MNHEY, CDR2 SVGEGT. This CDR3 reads CASSFHRTYGYTF. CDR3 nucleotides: TGTGCCAGCAGTTTTCACCGGACCTATGGCTACACCTTC.

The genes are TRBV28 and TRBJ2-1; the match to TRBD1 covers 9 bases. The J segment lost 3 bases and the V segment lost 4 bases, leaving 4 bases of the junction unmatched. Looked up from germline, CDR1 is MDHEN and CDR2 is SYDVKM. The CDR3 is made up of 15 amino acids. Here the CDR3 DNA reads TGTGCCAGCAGTTCGGACAGGGGAAACTACAATGAGCAGTTCTTC. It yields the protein CASSSDRGNYNEQFF.

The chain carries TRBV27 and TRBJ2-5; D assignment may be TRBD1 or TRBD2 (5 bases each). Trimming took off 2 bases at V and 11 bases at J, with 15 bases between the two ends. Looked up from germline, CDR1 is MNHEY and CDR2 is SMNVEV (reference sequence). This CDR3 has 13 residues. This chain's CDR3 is CASSLGMRGEQYF. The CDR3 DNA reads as TGTGCCAGCAGTTTAGGCATGAGGGGTGAGCAGTACTTC.

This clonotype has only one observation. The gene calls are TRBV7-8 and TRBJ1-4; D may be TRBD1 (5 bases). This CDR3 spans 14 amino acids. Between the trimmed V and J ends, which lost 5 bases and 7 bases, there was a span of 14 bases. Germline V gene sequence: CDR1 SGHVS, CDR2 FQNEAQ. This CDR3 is CASSTTRDLEKLFF. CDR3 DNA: TGTGCCAGCAGCACAACCCGGGACCTTGAAAAACTGTTTTTT. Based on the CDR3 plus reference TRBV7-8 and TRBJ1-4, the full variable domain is GAGVSQSPRYKVAKRGQDVALRCDPISGHVSLFWYQQALGQGPEFLTYFQNEAQLDKSGLPSDRFFAERPEGSVSTLKIQRTQQEDSAVYLCASSTTRDLEKLFFGSGTQLSVL.

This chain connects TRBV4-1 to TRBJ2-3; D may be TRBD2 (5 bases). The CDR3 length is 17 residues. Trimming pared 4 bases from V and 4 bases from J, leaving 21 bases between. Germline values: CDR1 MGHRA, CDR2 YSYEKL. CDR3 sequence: CASSPTRSGPFADTQYF. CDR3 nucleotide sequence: TGCGCCAGCAGCCCAACCAGGAGCGGACCATTCGCAGATACGCAGTATTTT.

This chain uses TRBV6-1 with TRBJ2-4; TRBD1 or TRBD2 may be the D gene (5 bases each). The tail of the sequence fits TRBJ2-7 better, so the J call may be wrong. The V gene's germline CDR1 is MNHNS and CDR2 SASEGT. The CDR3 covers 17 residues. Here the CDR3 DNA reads TGTGCCAGCAGTCGAGTCTTCCGTGGGGGACCAAACTACGAGCAGTACTTC. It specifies CASSRVFRGGPNYEQYF.

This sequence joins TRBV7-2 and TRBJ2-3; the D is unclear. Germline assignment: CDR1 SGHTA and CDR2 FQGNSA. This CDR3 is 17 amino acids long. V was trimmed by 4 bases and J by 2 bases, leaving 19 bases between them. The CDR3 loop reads CASSSLVWGNVTDTQYF. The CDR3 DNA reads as TGTGCCAGCAGCTCCCTAGTGTGGGGAAATGTCACAGATACGCAGTATTTT.

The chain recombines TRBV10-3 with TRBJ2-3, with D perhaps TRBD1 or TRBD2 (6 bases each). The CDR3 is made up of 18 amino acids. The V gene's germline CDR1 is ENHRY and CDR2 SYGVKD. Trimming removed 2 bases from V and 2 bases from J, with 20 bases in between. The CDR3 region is CAISETQARGRNTDTQYF. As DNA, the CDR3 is TGTGCCATCAGTGAGACCCAAGCTAGGGGGAGGAACACAGATACGCAGTATTTT.

The CDR3 protein is CASSLGLAGEFRDNEQFF. The CDR3 region has the DNA TGTGCCAGCAGCCTAGGACTAGCGGGAGAGTTTAGAGACAATGAGCAGTTCTTC. This chain uses TRBV7-6 with TRBJ2-1; the match to TRBD2 covers 13 bases. J gave up 5 bases and V 5 bases, and 12 bases lay outside the gene matches. The CDR3 loop spans 18 amino acids. Per the germline V gene, CDR1 is SGHVS and CDR2 is FNYEAQ. Supplemented by reference TRBV7-6 and TRBJ2-1, the full variable domain reads GAGVSQSPRYKVTKRGQDVALRCDPISGHVSLYWYRQALGQGPEFLTYFNYEAQQDKSGLPNDRFSAERPEGSISTLTIQRTEQRDSAMYRCASSLGLAGEFRDNEQFFGPGTRLTVL.

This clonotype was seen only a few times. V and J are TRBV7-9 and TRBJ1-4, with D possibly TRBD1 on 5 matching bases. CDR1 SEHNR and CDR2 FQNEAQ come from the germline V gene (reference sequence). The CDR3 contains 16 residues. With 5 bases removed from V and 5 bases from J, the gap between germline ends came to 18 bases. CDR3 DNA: TGTGCCAGCAGCCGGGACCGCGCTCCTCTAAATGAAAAACTGTTTTTT. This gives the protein CASSRDRAPLNEKLFF.

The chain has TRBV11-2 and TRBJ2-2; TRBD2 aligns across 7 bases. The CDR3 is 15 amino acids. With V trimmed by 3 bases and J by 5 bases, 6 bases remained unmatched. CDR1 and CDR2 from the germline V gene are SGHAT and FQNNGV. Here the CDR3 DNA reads TGTGCCAGCAGCTTGGGGGGGGTAGGAACCGGGGAGCTGTTTTTT. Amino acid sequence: CASSLGGVGTGELFF.

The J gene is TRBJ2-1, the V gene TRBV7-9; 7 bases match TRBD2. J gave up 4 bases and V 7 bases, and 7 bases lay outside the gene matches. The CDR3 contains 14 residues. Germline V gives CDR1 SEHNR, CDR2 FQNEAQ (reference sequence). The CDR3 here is CASTLSGWYNEQFF. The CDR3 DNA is TGTGCCAGCACCCTTAGCGGGTGGTACAATGAGCAGTTCTTC.